The T cell receptor (beta chain) under discussion was sequenced for a study of T-cell reconstitution after alpha-beta-depleted transplantation in children. General observations from the study: Newly produced T cells mostly accounted for T-cell counts and diversity one year post-transplant. The study traced high day-60 TCRbeta diversity in some patients to surviving recipient T cells and thymic progenitors.

This clonotype was detected many times. Its antigen is not identified. Unique molecular identifiers were used in preparing the TCRbeta library. TCRdb re-derived calls from the PCR reads in MiXCR, one entry per CDR3 protein. The table records around 450,000 distinct CDR3 sequences, 15% to 20% of them present only once. Trimming cost V 0 bases and J 5 bases, with 5 bases left between them. Germline loops: CDR1 SGHRS, CDR2 YFSETQ. The CDR3 is made up of 13 amino acids. The sequence was collected from a boy in the first two years of life who had a stem cell transplant for Wiskott-Aldrich syndrome, so the T cells may come from the graft donor. The chain combines TRBV5-1 with TRBJ2-2, with D hard to call. The source material was PBMCs, mostly from graft donor cells, sampled 360 days after TCRalphabeta/CD19-depleted stem cell transplant. The CDR3 DNA follows: TGCGCCAGCAGCTTGGTGCCAACCGGGGAGCTGTTTTTT. Its protein is CASSLVPTGELFF.